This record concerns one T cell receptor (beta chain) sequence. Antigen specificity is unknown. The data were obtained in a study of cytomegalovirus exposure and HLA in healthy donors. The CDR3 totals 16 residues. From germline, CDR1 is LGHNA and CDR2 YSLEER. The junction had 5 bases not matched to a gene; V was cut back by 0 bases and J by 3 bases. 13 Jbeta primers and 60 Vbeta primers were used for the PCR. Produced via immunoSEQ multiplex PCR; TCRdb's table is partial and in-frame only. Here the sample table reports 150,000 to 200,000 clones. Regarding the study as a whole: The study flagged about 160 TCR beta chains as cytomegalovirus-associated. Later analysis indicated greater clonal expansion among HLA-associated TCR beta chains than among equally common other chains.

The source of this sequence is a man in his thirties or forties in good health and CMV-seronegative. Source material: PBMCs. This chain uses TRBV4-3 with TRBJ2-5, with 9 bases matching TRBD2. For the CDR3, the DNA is TGCGCCAGCAGCCAAGATAAGCCTAGCGGGAAAGAGACCCAGTACTTC. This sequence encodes CASSQDKPSGKETQYF.